This record covers a single T cell receptor (beta chain). Which antigen it targets is not known. No clone much larger than this one lies a single base away; base qualities are absent. This record belongs to a study of T cell responses to AZD1222 COVID-19 vaccine (TCRdb year 2021). About the full investigation: AZD1222 recipients whose second dose came at about 4 weeks and those whose second dose came at about 12 weeks were combined into one group, since spike-specific TCR depth and breadth did not differ between the two schedules. TCR sequencing was performed for fewer than 250 trial participants, of whom about 200 were given two doses of AZD1222 and around 26 were given two doses of MenACWY control vaccine. Trial participants were enrolled into age subgroups of 18-55, 56-69 and 70-plus years, which contained approximately 150, 28 and 58 TCR-sequenced participants, respectively. The paper as a whole reports these results and caveats: Reportedly, close to half of the unique spike-specific TCRs recognized epitopes lying outside the regions that are mutated in the B.1.351 and B.1.1.7 variants. In the small 56-69-year group, the increase in depth fell short of significance, most likely because of low power. Most participants were white British and females outnumbered males, and the authors suggested that clonal diversity may have been underestimated. The vaccine-associated CD4 TCRs covered the entire spike protein, and the dominant responses fell in regions 160-218 and 743-854. Because no day 14 peak-response samples were available, the repertoires could be characterized only after the peak T cell response. Conclusions about previously exposed vaccinees are limited because only a handful of AZD1222 recipients were SARS-CoV-2 seropositive at baseline. After two AZD1222 doses, spike-specific TCR breadth and depth were significantly higher than at day 0 and than in MenACWY recipients.

The CDR3 regions of human TCRbeta chains were analyzed by immunosequencing. The published analysis was carried out like this. TCRs in the repertoires were matched against a reference library of SARS-CoV-2-specific TCRs that had been generated with the MIRA antigen-specificity platform. Breadth meant the fraction of unique TCRs that were SARS-CoV-2-associated, whereas depth meant the fraction of total T cells that were SARS-CoV-2-associated. Using the MIRA data, each spike-specific TCR was mapped to the spike region that the TCR reacts to and placed in a CD4 or CD8 class. Log10-transformed breadth and depth values were compared by one-way ANOVA with Sidak's multiple comparisons tests. In its TCRdb copy, this immuneACCESS table keeps in-frame sequences only and misses some clones. Where compared with another copy, unresolved V genes explain less than half of these, and the others have no known cause. The V and J calls and clone size were taken over from that table, and D and trimming were inferred from the DNA. The sample table lists over 85,000 clones, 85% to 95% of them with a count of one. The top ten constitute 7.5% to 9% of the sample.

The CDR3 measures 14 amino acids from cysteine to phenylalanine. Only the CDR3 DNA stays, 42 bases, in frame from base 1. V is cut back by 5 bases and J by 6 bases, with 2 bases in the junction unmatched. CDR1 and CDR2, per the germline V gene, are SGHVS and FNYEAQ. Reading the label with the study, this specimen's time point is: baseline before first vaccination. The vaccinee samples were drawn from two UK trials, COV001 and COV002, one of which was a single-blind randomized controlled phase 2/3 trial testing AZD1222 (ChAdOx1 nCoV-19) in healthy adults. For TCRbeta chain sequencing, PBMC samples from trial participants were taken at day 0 and at day 28 after the second dose.

This receptor was identified in an adult in good health. The source material was peripheral blood, sampled on day 0 of AZD1222 vaccination. The chain couples TRBV7-6 to TRBJ2-2; TRBD1 aligns with 11 central bases. The CDR3 corresponds to CASSPDRGPGELFF. The nucleotide sequence is TGTGCCAGCAGCCCGGACAGGGGGCCCGGGGAGCTGTTTTTT.